The rows below give T cell receptor beta chains drawn from one sample of a study of graft-versus-host responses after intestinal transplantation. Clones were sequenced by immunoSEQ multiplex PCR, and TCRdb holds only the in-frame ones, with some missing. The sample consists of tens of thousands of clones, about nine tenths of them appearing once. Which antigens these TCRs recognize remains unknown. Sample: unstimulated CD8+ T cells sorted from spleen or lymph node cells, taken before intestinal transplant. The origin of the receptors is a human donor who received an intestinal transplant. Both conserved end residues are part of each CDR3. Fields, in order: J gene, D gene, clone size, V gene, CDR3 protein, CDR3 DNA. D genes are given only for firm matches. Expanded clones get a size class; other rows say once, few or many, or leave the size out.

TRBJ2-7 . . TRBV11-1 CASVGDSAYEQYF TGTGCCAGTGTGGGGGACTCGGCCTACGAGCAGTACTTC
TRBJ2-7 . . TRBV6-5 CASSYVGVGSYEQYF TGTGCCAGCAGTTACGTCGGGGTGGGCTCCTACGAGCAGTACTTC
TRBJ1-2 . . TRBV27 CASSLSLGGHGYTF TGTGCCAGCAGTTTATCTCTGGGGGGACATGGCTACACCTTC
TRBJ2-7 . . TRBV9 CASSRGGGTLDEQYF TGTGCCAGCAGCCGAGGAGGCGGGACCTTAGACGAGCAGTACTTC
TRBJ1-6 . . TRBV11-3 CASSPGSPLHF TGTGCCAGCAGCCCGGGTTCACCCCTCCACTTT
TRBJ2-6 . . TRBV9 CASSGATFSGANVLTF TGTGCCAGCAGCGGGGCCACTTTCTCTGGGGCCAACGTCCTGACTTTC
TRBJ1-5 . . TRBV19 CASSILLRSNQPQHF TGTGCCAGTAGTATTTTGCTAAGGAGCAATCAGCCCCAGCATTTT
TRBJ1-1 . . TRBV5-6 CASSAEADNTEAFF TGTGCCAGCAGCGCGGAGGCAGACAACACTGAAGCTTTCTTT
TRBJ1-1 . . TRBV7-6 CASSHDGDTEAFF TGTGCCAGCAGCCACGACGGCGACACTGAAGCTTTCTTT
TRBJ2-3 TRBD2 few TRBV6-5 CASSATSGGADTQYF TGTGCCAGCAGTGCGACTAGCGGGGGGGCAGATACGCAGTATTTT
TRBJ1-1 . . TRBV6-6 CASSYMNTEAFF TGTGCCAGCAGTTACATGAACACTGAAGCTTTCTTT
TRBJ1-4 TRBD1 . TRBV10-3 CATGDREFEKLSF TGTGCCACCGGGGACAGGGAGTTTGAAAAACTGTCTTTT
TRBJ1-6 TRBD1 . TRBV7-3 CASSLGTAPYSPLHF TGTGCCAGCAGCCTAGGGACAGCCCCTTATTCACCCCTCCACTTT
TRBJ1-5 . . TRBV6-5 CASSQAGTHQPQHF TGTGCCAGCAGTCAGGCCGGGACTCATCAGCCCCAGCATTTT
TRBJ2-1 . . TRBV29-1 CSVDNRQDPPYNEQFF TGCAGCGTTGACAATAGACAGGACCCACCTTACAATGAGCAGTTCTTC
TRBJ2-2 . few TRBV5-4 CASSLGIGELFF TGTGCCAGCAGCTTGGGCATCGGGGAGCTGTTTTTT
TRBJ1-1 . . TRBV13 CASHGSQSEAFF TGTGCCAGCCACGGTTCGCAGTCTGAAGCTTTCTTT
TRBJ2-2 . . TRBV10-1 CASSEAIIRGPNTGELFF TGCGCCAGCAGTGAAGCAATTATAAGGGGACCTAACACCGGGGAGCTGTTTTTT
TRBJ1-2 TRBD1 . TRBV25-1 CASSGWDRENYGYTF TGTGCCAGCAGTGGGTGGGACAGGGAAAACTATGGCTACACCTTC
TRBJ1-6 TRBD1 . TRBV4-1 CASSQVGTGSPLHF TGCGCCAGCAGCCAAGTCGGGACAGGGTCACCCCTCCACTTT
TRBJ2-7 . . TRBV11-3 CASSQDWSSYEQYF TGTGCCAGCAGCCAGGACTGGAGCTCCTACGAGCAGTACTTC
TRBJ1-6 . . TRBV29-1 CSVGDDMEGGSLHF TGCAGCGTTGGGGACGATATGGAGGGTGGATCCCTCCACTTT
TRBJ1-6 . . TRBV13 CASSLGWGSSSYNSPLHF TGTGCCAGCAGCTTAGGGTGGGGTTCTAGCTCCTATAATTCACCCCTCCACTTT
TRBJ2-5 TRBD2 few TRBV11-2 CASSLGLAGGETQYF TGTGCCAGCAGCTTAGGACTAGCGGGAGGAGAGACCCAGTACTTC
TRBJ2-1 . . TRBV20-1 CSAELFNEQFF TGCAGTGCCGAACTATTCAATGAGCAGTTCTTC
TRBJ2-7 TRBD1 . TRBV30 CAWSGGQGVNEQYF TGTGCCTGGAGTGGGGGACAGGGGGTCAACGAGCAGTACTTC
TRBJ2-1 . . TRBV14 CASSQDNSYNEQFF TGTGCCAGCAGCCAAGATAACAGTTACAATGAGCAGTTCTTC
TRBJ2-1 . . TRBV19 CASSVYNEQFF TGTGCCAGTAGTGTATACAATGAGCAGTTCTTC
TRBJ1-5 TRBD1 . TRBV9 CASSPEGAVDQPQHF TGTGCCAGCAGCCCTGAGGGGGCTGTGGATCAGCCCCAGCATTTT
TRBJ1-6 . . TRBV27 CASSLQGSYNSPLHF TGTGCCAGCAGTTTACAGGGCTCCTATAATTCACCCCTCCACTTT
TRBJ2-3 TRBD2 . TRBV6-5 CASSAWRGGADTQYF TGTGCCAGCAGTGCTTGGCGGGGGGGCGCAGATACGCAGTATTTT
TRBJ1-2 . . TRBV2 CASDTYGYTF TGTGCCAGCGATACCTATGGCTACACCTTC
TRBJ2-1 . . TRBV4-1 CASSQVRGNNEQLF TGCGCCAGCAGCCAAGTAAGGGGTAACAATGAGCAGCTCTTC
TRBJ2-7 TRBD2 . TRBV9 CASSGGLAGYEQYF TGTGCCAGCAGCGGTGGTCTAGCGGGTTACGAGCAGTACTTC
TRBJ2-1 TRBD2 . TRBV28 CASRRVPSVSGNEQFF TGTGCCAGCAGGCGAGTCCCTAGTGTTAGCGGGAATGAGCAGTTCTTC
TRBJ2-7 TRBD2 . TRBV6-6 CASSYYGLANEQYF TGTGCCAGCAGTTACTACGGACTAGCGAACGAGCAGTACTTC
TRBJ2-5 TRBD2 . TRBV30 CASWGGQETQYF TGTGCCTCCTGGGGGGGGCAAGAGACCCAGTACTTC
TRBJ2-2 . . TRBV4-1 CASSQGVLGYTGELFF TGCGCCAGCAGCCAAGGGGTCCTCGGGTACACCGGGGAGCTGTTTTTT
TRBJ2-3 . . TRBV13 CASSLAEDRTDTQYF TGTGCCAGCAGCTTAGCGGAGGACCGCACAGATACGCAGTATTTT
TRBJ1-1 TRBD1 . TRBV6-1 CAGYRGQEAFF TGTGCCGGCTACAGGGGGCAGGAGGCTTTCTTT
TRBJ2-3 . . TRBV6-6 CASSPTKVPQDTQYF TGTGCCAGCAGTCCAACGAAAGTTCCACAGGATACGCAGTATTTT
TRBJ2-1 . . TRBV10-3 CAISESPDEQFF TGTGCCATCAGTGAGTCTCCGGATGAGCAGTTCTTC
TRBJ1-2 . . TRBV27 CASSLLGLANYGYTF TGTGCCAGCAGTTTATTGGGGCTAGCTAACTATGGCTACACCTTC
TRBJ2-5 . once TRBV27 CASSLGDGRGETQYF TGTGCCAGCAGTTTAGGAGACGGGCGTGGGGAGACCCAGTACTTC